The 28 T cell receptor beta chains listed next were all sequenced from one sample in a study of cytomegalovirus exposure and HLA in healthy donors. PCR involved 60 Vbeta and 13 Jbeta primers. TCRdb's table, derived via immunoSEQ multiplex PCR, lists solely in-frame clones and lacks some. The repertoire holds 150,000 to 200,000 clones, more than 75% seen once, with 1.5% to 2% in the top ten. Sample: PBMCs. The source of these receptors is a woman between 50 and 59 years old in good health and CMV-seronegative.

This clone has a single count. CDR3 in DNA: TGTGCCAGCAGCCAATGGAGGACAGAAGAGACCCAGTACTTC. Translating gives CASSQWRTEETQYF. This chain links TRBV14 with TRBJ2-5, with a tentative D call TRBD1 (6 bases). Germline CDR1 reads SGHDN; CDR2 reads FVKESK. The V and J ends lost 2 bases and 3 bases respectively, with 10 bases between them. The CDR3 is 14 residues long.

CDR3 in DNA: TGTGCCAGCAGTTTTAATCTTAATCAGCCCCAGCATTTT. This gives the protein CASSFNLNQPQHF. The chain couples TRBV28 to TRBJ1-5; D is uncertain. CDR3 size: 13 residues. Trimming cost V 3 bases and J 4 bases, with 7 bases left between them. Per germline, CDR1 MDHEN and CDR2 SYDVKM. Full variable domain (outside the CDR3, taken from reference TRBV28 and TRBJ1-5): DVKVTQSSRYLVKRTGEKVFLECVQDMDHENMFWYRQDPGLGLRLIYFSYDVKMKEKGDIPEGYSVSREKKERFSLILESASTNQTSMYLCASSFNLNQPQHFGDGTRLSIL.

In this sample, this clone turned up once. The V call is TRBV27, the J call TRBJ2-7, with D perhaps matching TRBD2 (5 bases). V lost 5 bases, J lost 3 bases, and 20 bases lay in between. This CDR3 region has 16 residues. In germline, CDR1 is MNHEY, CDR2 SMNVEV (reference sequence). The CDR3 DNA sequence: TGTGCCAGCAGTCCCATGCTAGCAGCTTTCAACTACGAGCAGTACTTC. This codes for CASSPMLAAFNYEQYF.

The chain couples TRBV5-1 to TRBJ1-2; 8 bases are a match to TRBD1. The CDR3 runs 13 residues. Per germline, CDR1 SGHRS and CDR2 YFSETQ. V lost 0 bases to trimming and J lost 8 bases; unmatched junction nucleotides: 3. The CDR3 sequence is CASSLDRGGGYTF. As DNA, the CDR3 is TGCGCCAGCAGCTTGGACAGGGGGGGAGGCTACACCTTC.

The chain links TRBV20-1 to TRBJ1-1; D is ambiguous. Germline CDR1 reads DFQATT; CDR2 reads SNEGSKA (reference sequence). This CDR3 region has 11 residues. V lost 0 bases and J lost 11, with 10 bases in between. The CDR3 protein is CSARDPNHAFF. The CDR3 nucleotides are TGCAGTGCTAGAGATCCTAACCATGCTTTCTTT.

This sequence joins TRBV18 and TRBJ2-7, with D possibly being TRBD1 (6 bases). Germline V gene data show CDR1 as KGHSH and CDR2 as LQKENI. CDR3 length: 14 residues. Trimming stripped 3 bases from V and 2 bases from J, with 11 bases between. The CDR3 DNA reads as TGTGCCAGCTCACCCAAGACAGGTCCCTACGAGCAGTACTTC. It codes for CASSPKTGPYEQYF.

This clone was recorded once. V usage is TRBV11-2 and J usage is TRBJ2-3, with 10 bases matching TRBD2. The germline gives CDR1 SGHAT, CDR2 FQNNGV. Trimming took 1 base from V and 0 from J; bases not matched to a gene: 7. There are 18 residues in the CDR3. CDR3 loop: CASSLGPRLAGSTDTQYF. Here the CDR3 DNA reads TGTGCCAGCAGCTTAGGCCCCCGACTAGCGGGTAGCACAGATACGCAGTATTTT. The full variable domain, rest sourced from reference TRBV11-2 and TRBJ2-3, is EAGVAQSPRYKIIEKRQSVAFWCNPISGHATLYWYQQILGQGPKLLIQFQNNGVVDDSQLPKDRFSAERLKGVDSTLKIQPAKLEDSAVYLCASSLGPRLAGSTDTQYFGPGTRLTVL.

This rearrangement joins TRBV9 to TRBJ1-3, with a tentative D call TRBD1 (5 bases). The germline V gene encodes CDR1 SGDLS and CDR2 YYNGEE. V gave up 4 bases and J gave up 7 bases, with 18 bases separating them. The CDR3 runs 15 residues. This CDR3 is CASSSSRARGNTIYF. CDR3 DNA: TGTGCCAGCAGCTCCTCAAGGGCGCGGGGGAACACCATATATTTT.

CDR3 sequence: CASSQVPVGRGVQETQYF. CDR3 sequence (DNA): TGTGCCAGCAGCCAAGTCCCGGTCGGGCGGGGGGTCCAAGAGACCCAGTACTTC. V usage is TRBV5-4 and J usage is TRBJ2-5, with 8 bases matching TRBD2. This CDR3 has 18 residues. Germline V gene sequence: CDR1 SGHNT, CDR2 YYREEE (reference sequence). V trimming: 4 bases; J trimming: 1 base; junction bases outside the gene matches: 15.

V and J are TRBV7-2 and TRBJ1-2; D is uncertain. Between the trimmed V and J ends, which lost 1 base and 5 bases, there was a span of 8 bases. Germline V CDR1 and CDR2: SGHTA, FQGNSA. This CDR3 has 13 amino acids. The CDR3 DNA follows: TGTGCCAGCAGCTTAGATAGATATTATGGCTACACCTTC. It translates to CASSLDRYYGYTF.

In DNA, the CDR3 is TGTGCCAGTCGCCGTCTACAAGGGGGCCGGACCGGGGAGCTGTTTTTT. The encoded protein is CASRRLQGGRTGELFF. The gene calls are TRBV19 and TRBJ2-2; 7 nucleotides match TRBD1. The CDR3 has 16 amino acids. Germline V gives CDR1 LNHDA, CDR2 SQIVND (reference sequence). The V gene end was trimmed by 8 bases and the J gene end by 5 bases; junction bases not matched to a gene: 14.

V usage is TRBV18 and J usage is TRBJ1-1, with 9 positions matching TRBD1. In germline, CDR1 is KGHSH, CDR2 LQKENI. The trim removed 4 bases at V and 1 base at J, leaving 10 bases unmatched. This CDR3 has 17 amino acids. CDR3 amino acids: CASSHWDRVLTNTEAFF. CDR3 nucleotides: TGTGCCAGCTCACACTGGGACAGGGTACTTACGAACACTGAAGCTTTCTTT.

The V and J genes are TRBV28 and TRBJ1-2, with 7 bases lining up with TRBD1. This CDR3 is built from 15 residues. Germline V gene sequence: CDR1 MDHEN, CDR2 SYDVKM. With 1 base clipped from V and 1 base from J, the junction kept 3 bases outside the gene matches. The CDR3, as DNA: TGTGCCAGCAGTTTATCTAGGGGGCTTAACTATGGCTACACCTTC. Protein product: CASSLSRGLNYGYTF.

V usage is TRBV5-1 and J usage is TRBJ2-2; 11 nucleotides line up with TRBD2. The V segment lost 2 bases and the J segment 4 bases; nucleotides outside the gene matches: 13. The CDR3 covers 19 residues. Germline CDR1 and CDR2: SGHRS and YFSETQ. CDR3: CASSFLPPSGGLGTGELFF. The CDR3 DNA follows: TGCGCCAGCAGCTTTCTTCCCCCTAGCGGGGGGCTCGGCACCGGGGAGCTGTTTTTT.

The V call is TRBV5-1, the J call TRBJ2-3; the D gene is possibly TRBD1 (6 bases). The CDR3 has 13 amino acids. V dropped 0 bases and J dropped 4 bases, with 6 bases sitting between them. Germline V gives CDR1 SGHRS, CDR2 YFSETQ. The CDR3 loop is CASSLEGADTQYF. The CDR3 DNA sequence: TGCGCCAGCAGCTTGGAGGGGGCAGATACGCAGTATTTT.

The chain couples TRBV27 to TRBJ2-3; 7 positions match TRBD2. CDR1 MNHEY and CDR2 SMNVEV come from the germline V gene (reference sequence). The V segment lost 6 bases and the J segment 0 bases; nucleotides outside the gene matches: 9. CDR3 length equals 16 residues. CDR3 sequence: CASRVHTSASTDTQYF. CDR3 DNA: TGTGCCAGCAGGGTCCATACTAGCGCCAGCACAGATACGCAGTATTTT.

This clone was found once. This chain connects TRBV19 to TRBJ2-2, with TRBD2 identical over 8 bases. V trimming: 7 bases; J trimming: 5 bases; junction bases outside the gene matches: 12. The CDR3 sequence is 16 residues long. Germline V gene lookup returns CDR1 LNHDA and CDR2 SQIVND (reference sequence). This CDR3 reads CASKISWTSRTGELFF. CDR3 DNA sequence: TGTGCCAGTAAGATCAGTTGGACTAGCAGGACCGGGGAGCTGTTTTTT.

This clone was detected only a few times. The rearrangement links TRBV7-9 to TRBJ1-5; TRBD1 is a possible D gene (5 bases). Germline CDR1 reads SEHNR; CDR2 reads FQNEAQ (reference sequence). The CDR3 covers 18 residues. Trimming took 1 base from V and 1 from J, leaving 17 bases between them. This chain's CDR3 is CASSLGWPKGNSNQPQHF. The CDR3 DNA reads as TGTGCCAGCAGCTTAGGTTGGCCGAAGGGGAACAGCAATCAGCCCCAGCATTTT.

This rearrangement joins TRBV6-5 to TRBJ2-7; D is uncertain. V was pared by 6 bases and J by 4 bases, with 13 bases between. This CDR3 comprises 13 residues. Germline V gene lookup returns CDR1 MNHEY and CDR2 SVGAGI. CDR3 nucleotide sequence: TGTGCCAGCAGGACTTCAGTAAGGTACGAGCAGTACTTC. Translating it yields CASRTSVRYEQYF.

DNA of the CDR3: TGCGCCAGCAGCCATCTAGGGACAGGAATCTATGGCTACACCTTC. This encodes CASSHLGTGIYGYTF. The rearrangement links TRBV4-3 to TRBJ1-2; 8 nucleotides line up with TRBD1. Germline loops: CDR1 LGHNA, CDR2 YSLEER. This CDR3 is 15 amino acids long. Trimming took 3 bases from V and 4 from J; bases not matched to a gene: 7.

The gene calls are TRBV27 and TRBJ2-5; D not resolved. Germline CDR1 MNHEY, CDR2 SMNVEV (reference sequence). The CDR3 runs 12 residues. V dropped 1 base and J dropped 5 bases, with 5 bases sitting between them. Written as DNA, the CDR3 is TGTGCCAGCAGTTTATACGGGGAGACCCAGTACTTC. It specifies CASSLYGETQYF.

This clone was seen only a few times. This chain links TRBV7-8 with TRBJ2-5, with a possible D match to TRBD1 (5 bases). CDR1 is SGHVS, CDR2 FQNEAQ, per germline. The CDR3 totals 16 residues. The V end was cut by 2 bases, the J end by 1 base, with 14 bases between. CDR3 region: CASSLIRTPAQETQYF. DNA of the CDR3: TGTGCCAGCAGCTTAATAAGGACACCTGCCCAAGAGACCCAGTACTTC.

The J gene is TRBJ2-3, the V gene TRBV7-9; possible D gene TRBD1, 5 bases. The CDR3 contains 16 residues. V lost 4 bases and J 2 bases, leaving 16 bases between the germline ends. Germline loops: CDR1 SEHNR, CDR2 FQNEAQ (reference sequence). The CDR3 DNA sequence: TGTGCCAGCAGCTCGAATTCAGGGAAAAACACAGATACGCAGTATTTT. Protein sequence: CASSSNSGKNTDTQYF.

This rearrangement joins TRBV19 to TRBJ1-2; 8 nucleotides match TRBD1. The CDR3 contains 16 residues. Germline trimming cut 5 bases from V and 1 base from J; bases unmatched to any gene: 9. CDR1 is LNHDA and CDR2 is SQIVND in the germline V gene (reference sequence). The CDR3 sequence is CASSLGQGLFNYGYTF. The CDR3 DNA reads as TGTGCCAGTAGTCTCGGACAGGGATTGTTTAACTATGGCTACACCTTC.

The chain has TRBV29-1 and TRBJ1-5; 8 bases match TRBD1. CDR1 and CDR2 from the germline V gene are SQVTM and ANQGSEA. The CDR3 is made up of 12 amino acids. DNA for the CDR3: TGCGGAGCGGGACAGGGCAATCAGCCCCAGCATTTT. This encodes CGAGQGNQPQHF.

The chain combines TRBV29-1 with TRBJ2-1, with a weak D call TRBD2 (7 bases). CDR3 length: 16 residues. V was cut by 4 bases and J by 3 bases, with 19 bases left in between. The germline CDR1 and CDR2 sequences are SQVTM and ANQGSEA. CDR3 protein: CSVVDLRGAGYNEQFF. Written as DNA, the CDR3 is TGCAGCGTTGTCGACCTTCGGGGGGCCGGCTACAATGAGCAGTTCTTC.

This clone has only a few counts. CDR3 residues: CASSPGQGAVGTEAFF. CDR3 coding DNA: TGCGCCAGCAGCCCCGGACAGGGGGCCGTTGGCACTGAAGCTTTCTTT. The rearrangement uses TRBV4-1 and TRBJ1-1; the match to TRBD1 covers 11 bases. The CDR3 is made up of 16 amino acids. V was clipped by 4 bases and J by 4 bases; unmatched bases: 8. Germline CDR1 and CDR2: MGHRA and YSYEKL.

The chain couples TRBV11-2 to TRBJ1-2, with D tentatively TRBD1 (6 bases). The germline V gene encodes CDR1 SGHAT and CDR2 FQNNGV. The CDR3 spans 14 residues. Trimming took 0 bases from V and 6 from J, leaving 11 bases between them. CDR3 residues: CASSLDWAGDGYTF. The CDR3 DNA reads TGTGCCAGCAGCTTAGATTGGGCAGGGGATGGCTACACCTTC.